This section outlines one TCR beta chain sequence together with its context. Its target is not known. These data originate in a study of cytomegalovirus exposure and HLA in healthy donors. General study findings and limits: The authors listed 150 to 200 TCR beta chains as cytomegalovirus-associated. An observed cluster of highly shared sequence variants was recorded as a likely sequencing artifact.

The PCR contained 60 Vbeta and 13 Jbeta primers. Some clones are missing from TCRdb's copy, which holds only in-frame ones; the method was immunoSEQ multiplex PCR. The table shows over 80,000 clones, with over 75% occurring only once. Nominal health characterized the donors when sampled, though unrecorded immune exposures were likely. With 3 bases clipped from V and 5 bases from J, the junction kept 7 bases outside the gene matches. This CDR3 is 14 amino acids long. Germline V gene lookup returns CDR1 SGDLS and CDR2 YYNGEE. The chain combines TRBV9 with TRBJ2-5, with 7 bases identical to TRBD2. Sequencing input: PBMCs. The sequence was obtained from a man aged 50-60 years in good health and CMV-seronegative. CDR3 nucleotides: TGTGCCAGCAGCGGGACCCTGGGGGGGGAGACCCAGTACTTC. Protein sequence: CASSGTLGGETQYF.